Below, 14 T cell receptor beta chains from the same sample are listed, as sequenced in a study of blood T cell repertoires in COVID-19 (dated by TCRdb to the early 2020s). The library was obtained by the immunoSEQ multiplex PCR assay. The table was pulled from immuneACCESS by TCRdb, which kept in-frame rearrangements only. Such tables lose some clones; where checked, under half of the loss comes from unresolved V genes, and the rest has no known cause. The sample has about 200,000 clones on record, 85% of them singletons. More than 2% of the sample lies in the top ten. The sequenced material came from peripheral blood. Receptors were obtained from a woman in her seventies with COVID-19, enrolled during active disease.

The chain combines TRBV10-3 with TRBJ1-2; perhaps TRBD1 as D (5 bases). Germline CDR1 ENHRY, CDR2 SYGVKD. The CDR3 is 16 residues long. Between the trimmed V and J ends, which lost 6 bases and 4 bases, there was a span of 21 bases. The CDR3 region is CAIRQGVQGSPYGYTF. The CDR3 DNA reads as TGTGCCATCAGGCAAGGGGTGCAGGGTTCACCCTATGGCTACACCTTC.

The CDR3, as DNA: TGTGCCAGCAGCCTTAGCGGGGGAGGAGATACGCAGTATTTT. Amino acid sequence: CASSLSGGGDTQYF. This chain connects TRBV7-2 to TRBJ2-3, with 9 bases lining up with TRBD2. With V trimmed by 5 bases and J by 5 bases, 5 bases remained unmatched. Germline lookup yields CDR1 SGHTA and CDR2 FQGNSA. The CDR3 is 14 residues long.

The rearrangement joins TRBV11-3 to TRBJ1-2, with TRBD1 as a possible D gene (5 bases). The CDR3 loop spans 13 amino acids. V lost 6 bases and J 2 bases, leaving 10 bases between the germline ends. Germline values: CDR1 SGHNT, CDR2 YENEEA. The chain's CDR3 is CASSHGGNYGYTF. The CDR3 nucleotides read TGTGCCAGCAGTCATGGGGGGAACTATGGCTACACCTTC.

This clone appeared a few times. The chain employs TRBV7-8 and TRBJ1-1; D is ambiguous. Germline V gene lookup returns CDR1 SGHVS and CDR2 FQNEAQ. The CDR3 totals 16 residues. Trimming took 5 bases from V and 3 from J, leaving 19 bases between them. CDR3 nucleotide sequence: TGTGCCAGCAGCCCTCGAGAAGCCCCACGGGACACTGAAGCTTTCTTT. Translation: CASSPREAPRDTEAFF.

The chain joins TRBV6-6 to TRBJ2-7; D is unclear. This CDR3 contains 14 residues. Trimming stripped 7 bases from V and 1 base from J, with 14 bases between. CDR1 MNHNY and CDR2 SVGAGI come from the germline V gene (reference sequence). The DNA of the CDR3 is TGTGCCAGCACCCAAACGACACCTTCCTACGAGCAGTACTTC. Residues: CASTQTTPSYEQYF.

The chain is built from TRBV7-9 and TRBJ1-1; D not certain. The CDR3 covers 15 residues. CDR1 is SEHNR, CDR2 FQNEAQ, per germline (reference sequence). The germline V and J ends were trimmed by 7 bases and 3 bases, with 18 bases remaining between them. The CDR3 spells CASNSHERWDTEAFF. The CDR3 nucleotides read TGTGCCAGCAACTCACACGAGCGGTGGGACACTGAAGCTTTCTTT.

V and J are TRBV15 and TRBJ2-3; 7 nucleotides align to TRBD2. Germline V lookup: CDR1 LNHNV, CDR2 YYDKDF (reference sequence). V lost 0 bases to trimming and J lost 2 bases; unmatched junction nucleotides: 8. The CDR3 is 17 residues long. The chain's CDR3 is CATSRDSSGVVTDTQYF. In DNA form, the CDR3 reads TGTGCCACCAGCAGAGACTCTAGCGGAGTTGTCACAGATACGCAGTATTTT.

The chain recombines TRBV27 with TRBJ2-1; TRBD2 aligns across 10 bases. The CDR3 extends over 14 amino acids. Germline values: CDR1 MNHEY, CDR2 SMNVEV (reference sequence). J gave up 6 bases and V 7 bases, and 6 bases lay outside the gene matches. CDR3 DNA: TGTGCCAGCACCCTAGCGGGGGTTAGCAATGAGCAGTTCTTC. This codes for CASTLAGVSNEQFF.

The rearrangement joins TRBV5-4 to TRBJ1-2; D not certain. The CDR3 runs to 12 residues. Trimming stripped 3 bases from V and 6 bases from J, with 9 bases between. Germline CDR1 is SGHNT and CDR2 is YYREEE (reference sequence). The CDR3 region is CASSSGLDGYTF. DNA of the CDR3: TGTGCCAGCAGCTCGGGTCTCGATGGCTACACCTTC. Supplemented by reference TRBV5-4 and TRBJ1-2, the full variable domain reads ETGVTQSPTHLIKTRGQQVTLRCSSQSGHNTVSWYQQALGQGPQFIFQYYREEENGRGNFPPRFSGLQFPNYSSELNVNALELDDSALYLCASSSGLDGYTFGSGTRLTVV.

The chain combines TRBV6-4 with TRBJ1-1; 9 bases fit TRBD1. J was trimmed by 2 bases and V by 6 bases; bases with no gene match: 7. CDR1 and CDR2 from the germline V gene are MRHNA and SNTAGT. The CDR3 consists of 15 residues. DNA for the CDR3: TGTGCCAGCAGAAAGGACAGGGGTGGAAACACTGAAGCTTTCTTT. Translated, it gives CASRKDRGGNTEAFF.

The chain carries TRBV18 and TRBJ1-6; 8 positions match TRBD1. Germline trimming cut 3 bases from V and 2 bases from J; bases unmatched to any gene: 3. Per the germline V gene, CDR1 is KGHSH and CDR2 is LQKENI. This CDR3 spans 16 amino acids. CDR3 sequence reads: CASSPGQDPYNSPLHF. CDR3 bases: TGTGCCAGCTCACCGGGACAGGATCCCTATAATTCACCCCTCCACTTT.

This clone was counted between two and nine times. The rearrangement links TRBV7-2 to TRBJ2-5; 8 bases are a match to TRBD1. Germline V CDR1 and CDR2: SGHTA, FQGNSA. Losses at the gene ends were 5 bases for V and 7 bases for J; bases not matched to a gene: 15. The CDR3 has 16 residues. This chain's CDR3 is CASSTEGTGPFRTQYF. The CDR3 DNA follows: TGTGCCAGCAGCACAGAGGGGACAGGCCCATTTCGGACCCAGTACTTC.

This chain uses TRBV19 with TRBJ2-2; D gene unclear. Germline-derived CDR1 and CDR2 are LNHDA and SQIVND (reference sequence). V lost 3 bases and J lost 2, with 13 bases in between. The CDR3 is 16 amino acids. CDR3 in amino acids: CASSMALAANTGELFF. In DNA form, the CDR3 reads TGTGCCAGTAGTATGGCGTTAGCAGCCAACACCGGGGAGCTGTTTTTT.

About this clone itself: One end of the junction does not line up with germline, which may come from a read error. CDR3 sequence: CASSLGTGRNTGELFF. The CDR3, as DNA: TGTGCTAGCAGCTTAGGGACAGGGCGTAACACCGGGGAGCTGTTTTTT. The rearrangement uses TRBV7-7 and TRBJ2-2; 9 positions agree with TRBD1. This CDR3 is 16 amino acids long. CDR1 SSHAT and CDR2 FNYEAQ come from the germline V gene (reference sequence).